The T cell receptor beta chain described here comes from a study of blood T cells in healthy people across ages (dated by TCRdb to the mid-2010s). Turning to the overall study: In model experiments, roughly one uniquely barcoded TCR beta cDNA molecule per two T cells was captured by template switching. Age-related changes in TCR beta repertoire diversity were measured in the study by deep sequencing normalized with unique cDNA molecular identifiers. The donors were divided into four age groups: young (average approximately 17 years), middle-aged (approximately 41), aged (approximately 64) and long-lived (82). To avoid experimental bias, donors of different ages were spread randomly across the sequencing lanes. For two donors (one aged 18 to 30 and one aged 80 or older), the study analyzed two additional independent replicas of 1 million unique cDNA reads from the same blood draw.

Libraries came from 5' RACE. The sequencer was an Illumina HiSeq 2500. A second PCR of roughly 6 to 12 cycles was run with a J-beta primer mix and a sample-barcoded 5' primer. A template-switch 5' adaptor carrying 12 random nucleotides introduced a unique molecular identifier onto each TCR beta cDNA molecule. Each sample yielded at least 3 million CDR3-containing paired-end reads. First-strand cDNA was synthesized from all RNA with the Mint cDNA synthesis kit, primed by a TRBC-specific oligonucleotide. After uracil-DNA glycosylase treatment, a first 18-cycle PCR used universal primers M1SS and BC2_uni_R on all cDNA. In the source study's methods: For normalization, 1 million high-quality reads, each with a distinct molecular identifier, were randomly selected from each sample. Instead of being binned into consensus sequences, reads with shared molecular identifiers were discarded. MiTCR, set to a Q25 quality threshold and the strictest error-elimination algorithm, was used for CDR3 identification, clonotype clustering and error correction. Lower-bound total TCR beta diversity was estimated with a nonparametric unseen species model using Euler transformation. TCRdb itself trimmed the public reads at Q25 with fastp, ran MiXCR and retained productive beta chains. Under each unique CDR3 protein, matching rows form one entry showing the most common genes and DNA. These V and J calls originate from TCRdb's pipeline instead of the authors' own analysis. In this sample the table shows around 1.1 million distinct CDR3 sequences, around two fifths of which occur a single time. Around 14% of the sample goes to the ten largest clones.

Donors were approximately 42 systemically healthy Caucasian individuals from Russia aged roughly 6 to 100 years. Ten milliliters of peripheral blood were collected from each donor into EDTA-treated Vacutainer tubes. Ficoll-Paque density-gradient centrifugation was used to isolate PBMCs, with at least 6 million per sample. Total RNA, at least 6 micrograms per sample, was extracted from PBMCs with Trizol reagent. For every donor, an aliquot of PBMCs went through flow cytometry to measure the percentages of naive CD45RAhigh/CD27high T cells. V is reduced by 7 bases and J by 7 bases, leaving a spacing of 19 bases between them. The CDR1 and CDR2 encoded by the germline V gene are SGHVS and FQNEAQ. From its cysteine to its phenylalanine, the CDR3 spans 15 amino acids. The DNA shown is the 45-base CDR3, in frame from base 1. On the study overall, not on this receptor specifically: Observed TCR beta diversity per million T cells fell roughly linearly with age, and a significant reduction was already apparent by age about 36. Observed TCR beta diversity correlated strongly with the percentage of naive T cells measured by flow cytometry. Estimates of total diversity based on one million sequenced T cells were considered lower bounds and underestimates. Bulk unsorted PBMC profiling prevented conclusive comparison of naive and antigen-experienced compartments. The long-lived group showed more naive CD4+ T cells, fewer expanded clones and increased TCR diversity than the aged group, suggesting age selection. The CMV infection status of donors was not known, potentially confounding age-related changes in expanded clonotypes.

As concerns this clonotype: It lacks a known antigen. Base qualities were left out, and no much larger clone turns up one base away.

The receptor was isolated from a man between 18 and 35 years old in good health. The source material was blood. Recombination joined TRBV7-8 with TRBJ1-4, with TRBD1 tentatively as D gene (6 bases match). The nucleotide sequence is TGTGCCAGCACCATAAGGGGGGGGCCGGGTGAAAAACTGTTTTTT. Its product reads: CASTIRGGPGEKLFF.